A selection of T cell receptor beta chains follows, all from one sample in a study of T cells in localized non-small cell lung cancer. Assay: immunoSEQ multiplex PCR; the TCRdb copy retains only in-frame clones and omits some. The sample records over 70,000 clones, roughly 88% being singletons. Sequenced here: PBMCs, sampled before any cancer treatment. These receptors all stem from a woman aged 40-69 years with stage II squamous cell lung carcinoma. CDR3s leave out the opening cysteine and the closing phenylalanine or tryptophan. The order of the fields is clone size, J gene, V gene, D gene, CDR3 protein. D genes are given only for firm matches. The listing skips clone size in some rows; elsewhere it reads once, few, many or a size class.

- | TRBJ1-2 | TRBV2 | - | ASSEAITMGGGYT
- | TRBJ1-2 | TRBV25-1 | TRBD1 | ASSDPLITGQANYGYT
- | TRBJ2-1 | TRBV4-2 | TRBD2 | ASSQELGLGNNEQF
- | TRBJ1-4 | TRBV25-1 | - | ASSVGEKLF
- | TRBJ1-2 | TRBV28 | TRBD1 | ASSLSGGVGGYT
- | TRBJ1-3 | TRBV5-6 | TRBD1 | ASSPTGTGSFY
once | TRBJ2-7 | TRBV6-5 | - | ASGHGLGAEQY
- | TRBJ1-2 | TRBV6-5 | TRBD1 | ASSYGTGNYGYT
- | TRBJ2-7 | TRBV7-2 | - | ASSPPRGRGKQY
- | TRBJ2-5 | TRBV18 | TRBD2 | ASSPQRGIGETQY
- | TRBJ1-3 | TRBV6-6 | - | ASSSDEAGNTIY
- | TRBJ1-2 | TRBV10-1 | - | ASSGAGARGYT
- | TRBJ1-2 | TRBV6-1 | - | ASERLADYGYT
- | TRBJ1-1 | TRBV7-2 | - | ASSFGRVTEAF
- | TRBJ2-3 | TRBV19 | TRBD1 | ASSQKAGGANTQY
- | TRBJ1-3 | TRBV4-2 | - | ASSLRTQGTGNTIY
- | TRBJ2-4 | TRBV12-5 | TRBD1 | ASGPTGLENIQY
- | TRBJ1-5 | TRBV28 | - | ASKRRFNQPQH
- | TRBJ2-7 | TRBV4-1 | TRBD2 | ASSQEPSGRPQLPRI
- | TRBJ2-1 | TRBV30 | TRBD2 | AWSGTSGRDEQF